Detailed here is one T cell receptor beta chain. Its antigen remains unknown. This sample was included in a study of identical twins. The CDR3 runs 17 residues. Germline CDR1 is MRHNA and CDR2 is SNTAGT. V was shortened by 6 bases and J by 6 bases, with 23 bases between the two germline ends. TCRdb ran MiXCR on the 5' RACE reads and lists one entry per CDR3 protein. The sample holds more than 600,000 distinct CDR3 sequences, 15% to 20% seen once. Whole-study findings and limits: Within twin pairs, the out-of-frame alpha sequences they shared showed excess low generation probability.

This sample was shared with a second study, whose subject was T cells expressing NK-cell markers. That source adds: Of the CD8+ T cell pool in about six donors, roughly 1.0-7.5% was accounted for by dominant NKG2C+ clonotypes.

The chain combines TRBV6-4 with TRBJ2-2; perhaps TRBD1 as D (6 bases). This TCR was recovered from a woman under 30 in good health. What was sequenced was PBMCs. The CDR3 DNA sequence: TGTGCCAGCAGCCCCACCGCCCCGAAGGGGGTGGCCGGGGAGCTGTTTTTT. Amino acids: CASSPTAPKGVAGELFF.